This T cell receptor beta chain stems from a study of human T cells and chemical hapten exposure. Study details: DPC 0.01% went on the upper back by patch test, with reading at 6 days. A patient group, mainly female, showed alopecia areata, totalis or universalis.

The time point here: patch test 2, 6 weeks after DPC sensitization. Treatment of the sample: therapeutic diphenylcyclopropenone sensitization with weekly scalp DPC. Participating donors were patients with alopecia, aged 18 to 70 years, considered appropriate candidates for DPC. It was unfractionated whole blood from which total RNA was extracted. A single record per CDR3 protein comes from TCRdb applying MiXCR to the RACE reads. The table has approximately 96,000 distinct CDR3 sequences, 7.5% to 10% seen once. J was trimmed by 5 bases and V by 2 bases; bases with no gene match: 3. The germline V gene has CDR1 SGHTA and CDR2 FQGTGA. This CDR3 spans 16 amino acids.

This chain uses TRBV7-3 with TRBJ2-5, with 15 bases aligning to TRBD2. This specimen was whole blood, taken in connection with sensitization to the hapten diphenylcyclopropenone (DPC). The sequence came from a woman in her forties with alopecia areata. Some clones in this sample may be carry-over from other donors' samples. In DNA, the CDR3 is TGTGCCAGCAGCTTATCAGGGACTAGCGGGAGGGAGACCCAGTACTTC. It translates to CASSLSGTSGRETQYF.